This TCR beta chain comes out of a study of T cells in Graves' hyperthyroidism and ophthalmopathy. The CDR3 contains 15 residues. Trimming left V 1 base short and J 5 bases short, with 13 bases between. CDR1 is MNHNS and CDR2 is SASEGT in the germline V gene. Lactation, pregnancy, other autoimmune disease or uncontrolled infection excluded patients. Each diagnosis drew on symptoms, thyroxine, TRAb, thyroid ultrasound and orbital computed tomography findings. Researchers took RNA transcripts and amplified the TCR beta CDR3 regions from them. The HTBI primer set was used in a first-round RT-PCR of the TCR CDR3. In TCRdb, the multiplex PCR reads were re-called with MiXCR into one record per CDR3 protein. The data contain 500,000 to 700,000 distinct CDR3 sequences, 16% of them singletons. Whole-study findings and limits: Progression to ophthalmopathy was predicted a median of 6.5 months early. Blood samples included most of the expanded thyroid clonotypes exceeding 0.001.

A remark on this clonotype: Its specificity is not known.

The genes are TRBV6-1 and TRBJ2-3; D possibly corresponds to TRBD2 (5 bases). The receptor was derived from a woman under 30 with Graves' hyperthyroidism. Sequenced input: blood. CDR3 residues: CASSEGPSEGDTQYF. In DNA, the CDR3 is TGTGCCAGCAGTGAAGGCCCCTCTGAGGGAGATACGCAGTATTTT.